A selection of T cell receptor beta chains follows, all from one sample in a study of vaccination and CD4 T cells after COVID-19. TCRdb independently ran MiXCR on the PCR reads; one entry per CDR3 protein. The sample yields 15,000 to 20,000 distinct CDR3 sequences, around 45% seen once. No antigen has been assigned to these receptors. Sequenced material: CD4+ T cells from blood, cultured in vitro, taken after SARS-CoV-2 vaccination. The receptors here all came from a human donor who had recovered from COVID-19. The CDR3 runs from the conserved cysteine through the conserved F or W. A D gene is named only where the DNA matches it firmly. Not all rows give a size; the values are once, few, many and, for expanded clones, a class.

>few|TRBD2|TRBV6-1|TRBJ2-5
TGTGCCAGCAGTGGACTAGCGGGGGAGACCCAGTACTTC
CASSGLAGETQYF
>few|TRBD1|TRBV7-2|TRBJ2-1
TGTGCCAGCAGTTATCGGACAGGGTCCAATGAGCAGTTCTTC
CASSYRTGSNEQFF
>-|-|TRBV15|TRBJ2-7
TGTGCCACCAGCAGAGGCGGAGATAGCCACGAGCAGTACTTC
CATSRGGDSHEQYF
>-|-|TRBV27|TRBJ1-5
TGTGCCAGCAGTTTGGTCCGTAATCAGCCCCAGCATTTT
CASSLVRNQPQHF
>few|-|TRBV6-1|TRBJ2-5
TGTGCCAGCAGCCCTAGGGGGGGGGCCTTCCAAGAGACCCAGTACTTC
CASSPRGGAFQETQYF
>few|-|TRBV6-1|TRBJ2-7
TGTGCCAGTGACAGCCTGCACTCCTACGAGCAGTACTTC
CASDSLHSYEQYF
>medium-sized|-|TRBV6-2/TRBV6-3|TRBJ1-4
TGTGCCAGCAGTTACGGACGGGACGAAAAACTGTTTTTT
CASSYGRDEKLFF
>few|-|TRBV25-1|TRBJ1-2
TGTGCCAGCAGCGTACAGGGTTTCAACTATGGCTACACCTTC
CASSVQGFNYGYTF
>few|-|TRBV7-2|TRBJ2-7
TGTGCCAGCAGCTTATCATCAGGGGAGGACGAGCAGTACTTC
CASSLSSGEDEQYF
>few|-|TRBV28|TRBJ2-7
TGTGCCAGCAGTTTGAGGGTAAGCGAGCAGTACTTC
CASSLRVSEQYF
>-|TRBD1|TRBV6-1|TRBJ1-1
TGTGCCAGCAAACGGACAGGGAACACTGAAGCTTTCTTT
CASKRTGNTEAFF
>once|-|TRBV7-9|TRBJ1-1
TGTGCCGGCAGCTTAGTTCCGGGGGGAGACACTGAAGCTTTCTTT
CAGSLVPGGDTEAFF
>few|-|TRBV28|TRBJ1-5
TGTGCCAGCAGCCCGGGGGGCAGCAATCAGCCCCAGCATTTT
CASSPGGSNQPQHF
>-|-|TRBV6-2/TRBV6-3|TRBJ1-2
TGTGCCAGCAGTTACTCAGGAGGTGGCTATGGCTACACCTTC
CASSYSGGGYGYTF
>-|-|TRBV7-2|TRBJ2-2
TGTGCCAGCAGGACAGGACAAAGGGGCACCGGGGAGCTGTTTTTT
CASRTGQRGTGELFF